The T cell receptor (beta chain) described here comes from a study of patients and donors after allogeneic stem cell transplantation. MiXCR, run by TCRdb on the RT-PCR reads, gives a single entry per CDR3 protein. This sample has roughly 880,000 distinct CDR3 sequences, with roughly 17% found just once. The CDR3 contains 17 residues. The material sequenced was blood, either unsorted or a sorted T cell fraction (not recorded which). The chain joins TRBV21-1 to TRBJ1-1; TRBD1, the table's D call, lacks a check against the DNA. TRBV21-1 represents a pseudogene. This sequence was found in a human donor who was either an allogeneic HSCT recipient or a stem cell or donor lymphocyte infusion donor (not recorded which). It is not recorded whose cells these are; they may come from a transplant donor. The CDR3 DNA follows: TGTGCCAGCAGCATAGATAATTCGAGGGGGATGAACACTGAAGCTTTCTTT. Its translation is CASSIDNSRGMNTEAFF.